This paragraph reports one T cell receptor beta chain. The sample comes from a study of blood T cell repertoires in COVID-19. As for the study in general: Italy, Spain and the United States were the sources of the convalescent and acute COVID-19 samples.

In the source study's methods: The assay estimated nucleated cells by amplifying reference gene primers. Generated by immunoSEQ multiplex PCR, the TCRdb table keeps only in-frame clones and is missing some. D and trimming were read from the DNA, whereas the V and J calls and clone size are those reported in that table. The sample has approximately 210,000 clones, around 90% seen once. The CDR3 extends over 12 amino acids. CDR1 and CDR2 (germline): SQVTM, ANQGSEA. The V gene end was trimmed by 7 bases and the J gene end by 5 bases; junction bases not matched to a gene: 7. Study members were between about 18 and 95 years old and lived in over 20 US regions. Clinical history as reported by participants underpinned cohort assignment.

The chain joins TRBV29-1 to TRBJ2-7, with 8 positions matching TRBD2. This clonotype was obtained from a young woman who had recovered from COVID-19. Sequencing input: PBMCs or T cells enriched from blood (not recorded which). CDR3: CSGRREDDEQYF. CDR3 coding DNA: TGCAGCGGTCGGCGGGAGGACGACGAGCAGTACTTC.